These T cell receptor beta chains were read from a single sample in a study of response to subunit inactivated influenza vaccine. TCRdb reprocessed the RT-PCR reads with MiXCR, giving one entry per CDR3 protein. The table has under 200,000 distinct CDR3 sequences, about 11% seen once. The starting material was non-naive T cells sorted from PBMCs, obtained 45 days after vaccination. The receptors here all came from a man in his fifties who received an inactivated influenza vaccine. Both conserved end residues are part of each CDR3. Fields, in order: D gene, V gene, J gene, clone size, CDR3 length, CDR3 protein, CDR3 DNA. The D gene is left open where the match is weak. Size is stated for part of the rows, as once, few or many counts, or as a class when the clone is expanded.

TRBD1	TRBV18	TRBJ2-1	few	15	CASSQEGQVRDEQFF	TGTGCCAGCTCACAAGAAGGACAGGTCCGTGATGAGCAGTTCTTC
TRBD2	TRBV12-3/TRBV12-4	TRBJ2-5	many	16	CASSLGPGLAQETQYF	TGTGCCAGCAGTTTAGGCCCGGGACTAGCCCAAGAGACCCAGTACTTC
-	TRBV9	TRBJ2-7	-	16	CASSVTSRLASSEQYF	TGTGCCAGCAGCGTAACTTCCCGCCTAGCTAGTAGCGAGCAGTACTTC
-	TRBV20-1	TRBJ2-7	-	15	CSAPQRLGVSYEQYF	TGCAGTGCTCCCCAAAGACTAGGCGTCTCCTACGAGCAGTACTTC
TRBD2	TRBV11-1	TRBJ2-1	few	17	CASRQKQGTSDYNEQFF	TGTGCCAGCAGACAGAAACAGGGGACTAGCGACTACAATGAGCAGTTCTTC
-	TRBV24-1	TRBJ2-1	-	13	CATSDPSVDEQFF	TGTGCCACCAGTGACCCTAGCGTCGATGAGCAGTTCTTC
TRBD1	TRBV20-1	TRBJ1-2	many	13	CSARAPTGAGYTF	TGCAGTGCTAGGGCTCCGACAGGGGCGGGCTACACCTTC
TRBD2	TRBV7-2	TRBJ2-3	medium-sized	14	CASKLAGGSDTQYF	TGTGCCAGCAAACTAGCGGGAGGTAGTGATACGCAGTATTTT
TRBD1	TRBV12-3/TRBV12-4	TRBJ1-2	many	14	CASSSRTGGFGYTF	TGTGCCAGCAGTTCCCGGACAGGAGGTTTTGGCTACACCTTC
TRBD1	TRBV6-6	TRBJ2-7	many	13	CASQHRGSYEQYF	TGTGCCAGCCAACACAGGGGTTCCTACGAGCAGTACTTC
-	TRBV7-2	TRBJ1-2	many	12	CASSPPGRPYTF	TGTGCCAGCAGCCCGCCGGGACGCCCCTACACCTTC